This T cell receptor (beta chain) emerged from a study of blood T cell repertoires in COVID-19. Across the study: Samples representing acute and convalescent COVID-19 were sourced from the United States, Italy and Spain.

Authors' data handling: It was from reference gene primer amplification that nucleated cell counts were estimated. Method: immunoSEQ multiplex PCR; TCRdb's copy keeps in-frame clones and lacks some. That table is the source of V, J and clone size, and D and trimming were worked out from the DNA. The repertoire includes around 250,000 clones, under 90% of them detected once, and roughly 8.6% sits in the top ten. J was trimmed by 11 bases and V by 5 bases; bases with no gene match: 10. Germline V gene data show CDR1 as MRHNA and CDR2 as SNTAGT. The CDR3 spans 14 residues. This clone was picked up many times.

The TCR comes from a human donor in a cohort sampled during active COVID-19. The chain uses TRBV6-4 and TRBJ1-1; 11 bases fit TRBD1. Sequencing used peripheral blood. The CDR3 protein is CASSTDGQGAPAFF. As DNA, the CDR3 is TGTGCCAGCAGTACCGACGGACAGGGGGCGCCGGCTTTCTTT.